The 21 T cell receptor beta chains presented below share a single source sample, sequenced in a study of cytomegalovirus exposure and HLA in healthy donors. Only in-frame clones appear in the TCRdb table, and some are missing; sequencing was by immunoSEQ multiplex PCR. The sample has hundreds of thousands of clones, 75% to 90% seen once; the top ten hold over 13%. The sample consisted of PBMCs. Receptors originate from a woman aged 25 to 45 in good health and CMV-seropositive.

This clone was observed a single time. This chain joins TRBV7-2 and TRBJ2-7; possibly TRBD1 for D (6 bases). The CDR3 is made up of 13 amino acids. Germline CDR1 reads SGHTA; CDR2 reads FQGNSA. The germline V and J ends were trimmed by 0 bases and 6 bases, with 9 bases remaining between them. CDR3 region: CASSLAGTLEQYF. As DNA, the CDR3 is TGTGCCAGCAGCTTAGCCGGGACACTCGAGCAGTACTTC.

The V call is TRBV27, the J call TRBJ2-7; tentatively, D is TRBD1 (6 bases). CDR1 and CDR2 from the germline V gene are MNHEY and SMNVEV (reference sequence). This CDR3 contains 17 residues. V was shortened by 4 bases and J by 0 bases, with 19 bases between the two germline ends. CDR3 sequence reads: CASSSPLRGSHSYEQYF. The CDR3, as DNA: TGTGCCAGCAGTTCACCTTTAAGGGGGTCTCACTCCTACGAGCAGTACTTC.

This chain joins TRBV11-3 and TRBJ1-2, with TRBD1 as a possible D gene (5 bases). The V end was cut by 4 bases, the J end by 0 bases, with 18 bases between. The germline V gene has CDR1 SGHNT and CDR2 YENEEA. The CDR3 is 17 amino acids. CDR3: CASSSQGDRDTNYGYTF. The CDR3 nucleotides read TGTGCCAGCAGCTCGCAGGGAGACAGAGATACTAACTATGGCTACACCTTC.

The chain couples TRBV25-1 to TRBJ1-1; D uncertain. The CDR3 is 14 residues long. With 4 bases removed from V and 3 bases from J, the gap between germline ends came to 12 bases. The germline CDR1 and CDR2 sequences are MGHDK and SYGVNS. The CDR3 DNA reads as TGTGCCAGCAGTGGTATGGAATGGGACACTGAAGCTTTCTTT. It yields the protein CASSGMEWDTEAFF.

V gene TRBV2 combines with J gene TRBJ1-2; the D gene is possibly TRBD1 (5 bases). Trimming stripped 6 bases from V and 4 bases from J, with 9 bases between. Germline V lookup: CDR1 SNHLY, CDR2 FYNNEI. The CDR3 runs 12 residues. CDR3 coding DNA: TGTGCCAGCAGGCAGGGCCCCTATGGCTACACCTTC. Translated, it gives CASRQGPYGYTF.

This chain joins TRBV7-6 and TRBJ2-7; D is unresolved. Germline-derived CDR1 and CDR2 are SGHVS and FNYEAQ. This CDR3 spans 13 amino acids. Trimming took off 5 bases at V and 7 bases at J, with 15 bases between the two ends. The CDR3: CASSEYISQEQYF. CDR3 nucleotide sequence: TGTGCCAGCAGCGAATACATTAGCCAGGAGCAGTACTTC.

This clone occurred a few times. V usage is TRBV28 and J usage is TRBJ2-5, with D perhaps TRBD1 (6 bases). Germline CDR1 reads MDHEN; CDR2 reads SYDVKM. V was pared by 7 bases and J by 5 bases, with 17 bases between. The CDR3 is made up of 14 amino acids. CDR3: CASTTPRQGETQYF. CDR3 nucleotides: TGTGCCAGCACCACCCCTCGGCAGGGGGAGACCCAGTACTTC.

The V call is TRBV29-1, the J call TRBJ2-7; TRBD2 matches at 12 bases. The trim removed 7 bases at V and 1 base at J, leaving 5 bases unmatched. The germline CDR1 and CDR2 sequences are SQVTM and ANQGSEA. The CDR3 totals 14 residues. CDR3 region: CSAQGLAGSYEQYF. In DNA, the CDR3 is TGCAGCGCCCAGGGACTAGCGGGTTCCTACGAGCAGTACTTC.

This clone was seen just once. V gene TRBV29-1 combines with J gene TRBJ2-7; D unresolved. The ends were cut back, 7 bases at V and 6 bases at J, with 16 bases in the middle. Looked up from germline, CDR1 is SQVTM and CDR2 is ANQGSEA. This CDR3 region has 12 residues. The CDR3 loop reads CSGGHQTGEQYF. The CDR3 DNA is TGCAGCGGTGGCCATCAAACCGGCGAGCAGTACTTC.

V and J are TRBV5-4 and TRBJ1-1; D unclear. The CDR3 totals 14 residues. V lost 3 bases to trimming and J lost 0 bases, with 9 bases between them. Per the germline V gene, CDR1 is SGHNT and CDR2 is YYREEE (reference sequence). In nucleotides, the CDR3 is TGTGCCAGCAGCTCCCCGATCGTGAACACTGAAGCTTTCTTT. Its protein is CASSSPIVNTEAFF.

J is TRBJ2-7 and V is TRBV28; 10 bases agree with TRBD1. CDR1 and CDR2 from the germline V gene are MDHEN and SYDVKM. The CDR3 has 13 residues. J gave up 5 bases and V 2 bases, and 0 bases lay outside the gene matches. The DNA of the CDR3 is TGTGCCAGCAGTTTAGGGACAGGGGACGAGCAGTACTTC. Its translation is CASSLGTGDEQYF. Complete variable domain (other parts from reference TRBV28 and TRBJ2-7): DVKVTQSSRYLVKRTGEKVFLECVQDMDHENMFWYRQDPGLGLRLIYFSYDVKMKEKGDIPEGYSVSREKKERFSLILESASTNQTSMYLCASSLGTGDEQYFGPGTRLTVT.

This clone was counted only a few times. The rearrangement uses TRBV4-1 and TRBJ1-2; the D is unclear. The CDR3 runs 15 residues. Trimming removed 0 bases at V and 0 bases at J, with 8 bases between. CDR1 and CDR2 from the germline V gene are MGHRA and YSYEKL. CDR3 in amino acids: CASSQEGRTNYGYTF. DNA for the CDR3: TGCGCCAGCAGCCAAGAAGGAAGAACTAACTATGGCTACACCTTC.

This clone has more than one count but fewer than ten. V gene TRBV5-6 combines with J gene TRBJ1-5; no clear D. Per germline, CDR1 SGHDT and CDR2 YYEEEE. The CDR3 contains 13 residues. The V end lost 4 bases, the J end lost 5 bases, and 10 bases lay between the germline ends. In DNA, the CDR3 is TGTGCCAGCAGCCTCGACCGTGATCAGCCCCAGCATTTT. Protein: CASSLDRDQPQHF.

The J gene is TRBJ1-5, the V gene TRBV15, with D unclear. CDR1 and CDR2 from the germline V gene are LNHNV and YYDKDF (reference sequence). With 4 bases removed from V and 3 bases from J, the gap between germline ends came to 10 bases. The CDR3 totals 14 residues. The CDR3 is CATSTEGYNQPQHF. CDR3 nucleotides: TGTGCCACCAGCACTGAGGGATACAATCAGCCCCAGCATTTT. Combining the CDR3 with reference TRBV15 and TRBJ1-5 gives the whole variable domain DAMVIQNPRYQVTQFGKPVTLSCSQTLNHNVMYWYQQKSSQAPKLLFHYYDKDFNNEADTPDNFQSRRPNTSFCFLDIRSPGLGDTAMYLCATSTEGYNQPQHFGDGTRLSIL.

This clone was seen only once. The J gene is TRBJ2-7, the V gene TRBV5-6; 7 bases line up with TRBD1. V dropped 2 bases and J dropped 3; count of bases not matched to a gene: 8. Per germline, CDR1 SGHDT and CDR2 YYEEEE. This CDR3 comprises 15 residues. In DNA, the CDR3 is TGTGCCAGCAGCTTAAGGGACAGCCCGTACTACGAGCAGTACTTC. Amino acid sequence: CASSLRDSPYYEQYF. The full variable domain, its missing parts supplied by reference TRBV5-6 and TRBJ2-7, is DAGVTQSPTHLIKTRGQQVTLRCSPKSGHDTVSWYQQALGQGPQFIFQYYEEEERQRGNFPDRFSGHQFPNYSSELNVNALLLGDSALYLCASSLRDSPYYEQYFGPGTRLTVT.

V gene TRBV29-1 combines with J gene TRBJ1-2, with TRBD1 identical over 12 bases. This CDR3 is 12 amino acids long. J gave up 8 bases and V 6 bases, and 4 bases lay outside the gene matches. The germline V gene encodes CDR1 SQVTM and CDR2 ANQGSEA. The CDR3 loop is CSVRDRGLGYTF. DNA for the CDR3: TGCAGCGTCCGGGACAGGGGGCTCGGCTACACCTTC.

The gene calls are TRBV5-1 and TRBJ2-7; 7 bases are a match to TRBD1. The ends lost 4 bases at V and 3 bases at J; junction bases unmatched: 4. Germline V gene data show CDR1 as SGHRS and CDR2 as YFSETQ. This CDR3 comprises 13 residues. The CDR3 sequence: CASSQRQGYEQYF. DNA for the CDR3: TGCGCCAGCAGCCAAAGACAGGGCTACGAGCAGTACTTC.

This rearrangement joins TRBV7-6 to TRBJ2-5; 10 bases map to TRBD2. CDR3 length: 17 residues. Germline V gives CDR1 SGHVS, CDR2 FNYEAQ. Unmatched junction bases numbered 11, after V lost 2 bases and J lost 5 bases. The CDR3 region has the DNA TGTGCCAGCAGCTTAACGCTAGCGGGAGAGAGAGGCGAGACCCAGTACTTC. Translated, it gives CASSLTLAGERGETQYF.

This sequence joins TRBV5-1 and TRBJ1-4; D ambiguous. Germline CDR1 SGHRS, CDR2 YFSETQ. CDR3 length equals 13 residues. V gave up 1 base and J gave up 5 bases, with 6 bases separating them. CDR3 sequence reads: CASSLIQNEKLFF. CDR3 nucleotides: TGCGCCAGCAGCTTGATTCAGAATGAAAAACTGTTTTTT.

This chain joins TRBV25-1 and TRBJ1-4; D is undetermined. V was trimmed by 3 bases and J by 8 bases, leaving 16 bases between them. The germline V gene encodes CDR1 MGHDK and CDR2 SYGVNS. The CDR3 spans 15 residues. The CDR3 here is CASSESPPGGEKLFF. The CDR3 bases are TGTGCCAGCAGTGAGTCTCCCCCCGGTGGGGAAAAACTGTTTTTT.

On this clone: Other DNA sequences within the sample encode an identical CDR3. The chain is built from TRBV10-3 and TRBJ2-7; 9 nucleotides align to TRBD1. Per germline, CDR1 ENHRY and CDR2 SYGVKD. Trimming at V came to 6 bases and at J to 1 base, leaving 4 bases not matched to a gene. This CDR3 contains 14 residues. The CDR3 DNA sequence: TGTGCCATCAGCCCGGGACAGGGATCCTACGAGCAGTACTTC. Amino acid sequence: CAISPGQGSYEQYF.